The TCR beta chain described here comes from a study of long-term antiretroviral therapy in people with HIV. Study observations and caveats: Repertoires looked antigen-experienced, with only a slight naive shift after ART. Clonotypes expanded prior to ART showed repertoire dominance at all sampled time points.

V lost 3 bases, J lost 2 bases, and 14 bases lay in between. Looked up from germline, CDR1 is LNHDA and CDR2 is SQIVND (reference sequence). There are 15 residues in the CDR3. As regards this clone: Its antigen is still unknown.

Treatment for all HIV-infected participants took place in the United States. Samples were assayed with immunoSEQ v3.0 at survey level. Per-sample targets for sequencing were roughly 35,000-55,000 T-cell genomes. Profiling relied on immunoSEQ multiplex PCR, and the TCRdb table lists in-frame clones only, not all of them. The repertoire holds roughly 36,000 clones, with 83% as singletons. Here the sequenced sample was unsorted PBMCs, taken 0.4 years before starting antiretroviral therapy. The TCR sequence derives from a man younger than 30 with HIV. The V call is TRBV19, the J call TRBJ2-7; D gene ambiguous. In nucleotides, the CDR3 is TGTGCCAGTAGTATTGTCCAGGATACTGCCTACGAGCAGTACTTC. It is translated as CASSIVQDTAYEQYF. The full variable domain, completed using reference TRBV19 and TRBJ2-7, is DGGITQSPKYLFRKEGQNVTLSCEQNLNHDAMYWYRQDPGQGLRLIYYSQIVNDFQKGDIAEGYSVSREKKESFPLTVTSAQKNPTAFYLCASSIVQDTAYEQYFGPGTRLTVT.